Sequencing of this T cell receptor (beta chain) was carried out in a study of CD8 T cells in Susac syndrome. RNA, at roughly 0.45 to 1 ug, was reverse transcribed with random hexamers. TCRdb itself ran the immunoSEQ multiplex PCR reads through MiXCR, one entry per CDR3 protein. The table shows 250,000 to 350,000 distinct CDR3 sequences, with about 90% occurring only once. Trimming cost V 4 bases and J 2 bases; bases outside gene matches: 4. The CDR3 covers 14 residues. The germline gives CDR1 MNHEY, CDR2 SMNVEV (reference sequence). This chain connects TRBV27 to TRBJ2-5; 7 bases line up with TRBD2. The receptor was isolated from a human donor with multiple sclerosis. Sequenced input: CD4+ T cells from PBMCs. The CDR3 nucleotides are TGTGCCAGCAGTTGGACTAGTAGGCAAGAGACCCAGTACTTC. This gives the protein CASSWTSRQETQYF.